This T cell receptor (beta chain) was identified in a study of T cell responses to AZD1222 COVID-19 vaccine. Overall study findings and caveats: Seropositive status at baseline applied to only six AZD1222 recipients. Females made up more of the donors, who were largely white British, and clonal diversity may have come out too low. Spike-specific TCR breadth and depth grew following two AZD1222 doses.

Method: immunoSEQ multiplex PCR; TCRdb's copy keeps in-frame clones and lacks some. The sample lists 100,000 to 150,000 clones; just over 90% were seen once. Concerning this clone itself: Its antigen remains unknown.

This CDR3 region has 13 residues. Germline V CDR1 and CDR2: SGHTA, FQGNSA. V lost 1 base and J lost 7, with 8 bases in between. This specimen consisted of peripheral blood, obtained 28 days after the second AZD1222 dose. The TCR comes from an adult who received the AZD1222 COVID-19 vaccine. The chain is built from TRBV7-2 and TRBJ2-1, with D unresolved. The CDR3 DNA follows: TGTGCCAGCAGCTTAGACTTACGGAATGAGCAGTTCTTC. This translates into CASSLDLRNEQFF.